Sequencing of this T cell receptor (beta chain) was carried out in a study of T cells in Graves' hyperthyroidism and ophthalmopathy. TCR beta CDR3 region amplification was performed from RNA transcripts. The HTBI set primed first-round TCR CDR3 RT-PCR. TCRdb fed the multiplex PCR reads into MiXCR, producing one record per CDR3 protein. Of over 700,000 distinct CDR3 sequences in the sample, roughly a sixth are singletons; the top ten hold 16%. Remarks on this clonotype: The antigen remains undetermined. This clone may be a read error of a much larger clone one base away.

Findings and limits, study-wide: Blood also showed most of the thyroid clonotypes that were expanded above 0.001.

Germline V gene lookup returns CDR1 MNHEY and CDR2 SVGEGT. The V segment lost 6 bases and the J segment 4 bases; nucleotides outside the gene matches: 3. The CDR3 spans 13 residues. PBMCs stemmed from 8.5 to 10 ml fresh peripheral blood. The sequenced sample consisted of blood. The J gene is TRBJ1-2, the V gene TRBV6-2 or TRBV6-3, with 9 positions matching TRBD1. The sequence derives from a woman aged 45 to 65 with Graves' hyperthyroidism that later progressed to Graves' ophthalmopathy. The CDR3: CASRGQGSYGYTF. For the CDR3, the DNA is TGTGCCAGCAGGGGACAGGGTTCCTATGGCTACACCTTC.